This T cell receptor beta chain was found in a study of a mutant IDH1 vaccine in newly diagnosed glioma. Time point indicated: baseline, week 1 (first vaccination visit). Treatment: pre-vaccination baseline after standard-of-care therapy. Here immunoSEQ multiplex PCR was the method, and the copy in TCRdb shows in-frame clones only, minus some. The table lists over 80,000 clones, around 90% of them singletons. CDR1 and CDR2 (germline): MGHRA, YSYEKL. The germline V and J ends were trimmed by 4 bases and 4 bases, with 14 bases remaining between them. The CDR3 has 14 residues. This clonotype originated in a woman in her forties or fifties with glioma. The material sequenced was PBMCs, taken from a glioma patient treated with radiotherapy, temozolomide or both. The V gene is TRBV4-1, the J gene TRBJ2-7; D is possibly TRBD1 or TRBD2 (5 bases each). The CDR3 nucleotides read TGCGCCAGCAGCCTCCGGGACGTGGGTTACGAGCAGTACTTC. Translating it yields CASSLRDVGYEQYF.